The TCR beta chain under discussion was sequenced for a study of shared clonotypes between healthy human individuals. Across the study: Researchers drew samples from two women and a few men aged 18 to 49. Broader study findings: A few donors showed sharing of approximately 5% of naive CD4 clonotypes. The represented genetic and exposure-history diversity was limited by the small number of donors.

Germline lookup yields CDR1 MNHEY and CDR2 SVGAGI. J lost 0 bases, V lost 8 bases, and 6 bases had no gene match. This CDR3 has 14 residues. On this clone itself: Its matching antigen is unknown.

Sequenced by immunoSEQ multiplex PCR; TCRdb stores in-frame clones only, minus some. The profile shows millions of clones, approximately 94% of them singletons. Sequenced sample: naive CD4+ T cells sorted from blood. Subset described: CD45RA+ positively selected. V is TRBV6-5 and J is TRBJ2-5; 7 nucleotides align to TRBD2. The source of this sequence is a young man in good health. As DNA, the CDR3 is TGTGCCAGCGGCATACTAGCGAACCAAGAGACCCAGTACTTC. This encodes CASGILANQETQYF.